Shown below are 9 T cell receptor beta chains from a single sample sequenced in a study of T cells in Graves' hyperthyroidism and ophthalmopathy. Amplified TCR beta CDR3 regions derived from RNA transcripts. The primer set for the first-round RT-PCR of the TCR CDR3 was HTBI. A single record per CDR3 protein comes from TCRdb applying MiXCR to the multiplex PCR reads. The profile shows some 50,000 distinct CDR3 sequences, 45% to 65% of them singletons. The specimen was peripheral blood or thyroid tissue (not recorded which). The receptors were sampled from a man younger than 35 with Graves' hyperthyroidism.

The chain couples TRBV9 to TRBJ2-5, with TRBD2 as a possible D gene (7 bases). V gave up 3 bases and J gave up 7 bases, with 34 bases separating them. Germline lookup yields CDR1 SGDLS and CDR2 YYNGEE. This CDR3 has 20 residues. As DNA, the CDR3 is TGTGCCAGCAGCGCCAAGGTCGGAGTTCAAACCGGGGGGCTGTCGGGGACCCAGTACTTC. Amino acids: CASSAKVGVQTGGLSGTQYF.

This clonotype has just a few counts. The chain combines TRBV29-1 with TRBJ2-7; 10 positions match TRBD2. Unmatched junction bases numbered 18, after V lost 6 bases and J lost 4 bases. CDR1 and CDR2 from the germline V gene are SQVTM and ANQGSEA. This CDR3 is 17 amino acids long. CDR3 loop: CSVRPGTSALPHYEQYF. The CDR3 coding sequence is TGCAGCGTGAGGCCCGGGACTAGCGCTCTACCCCATTACGAGCAGTACTTC.

The CDR3 DNA sequence: TGTGCCGGAGATACAGGGGTCACTGAAGCTTTCTTT. Translating it yields CAGDTGVTEAFF. The chain joins TRBV7-9 to TRBJ1-1; 7 nucleotides align to TRBD1. The CDR3 loop spans 12 amino acids. After removal of 11 bases from V and 4 bases from J, the junction contained 7 bases not matched to a gene. The V gene's germline CDR1 is SEHNR and CDR2 FQNEAQ (reference sequence).

This clonotype came up many times. The chain uses TRBV20-1 and TRBJ2-3, with a tentative D call TRBD2 (5 bases). V shed 8 bases and J shed 0 bases, with 15 bases lying between them. This CDR3 region has 14 residues. Germline lookup yields CDR1 DFQATT and CDR2 SNEGSKA (reference sequence). CDR3: CSSGIRLSTDTQYF. The CDR3 coding sequence is TGCAGTTCCGGAATACGACTAAGCACAGATACGCAGTATTTT.

This clonotype was counted ten times or more. The rearrangement joins TRBV14 to TRBJ1-1; D unresolved. In germline, CDR1 is SGHDN, CDR2 FVKESK. The length of the CDR3 is 17 residues. V was clipped by 0 bases and J by 0 bases, with 14 bases between them. As DNA, the CDR3 is TGTGCCAGCAGCCAAGATCCGAACCAACAGATGAACACTGAAGCTTTCTTT. This translates into CASSQDPNQQMNTEAFF.

This clonotype was counted many times. The gene calls are TRBV5-4 and TRBJ2-7; D perhaps matches TRBD1 (6 bases). Germline loops: CDR1 SGHNT, CDR2 YYREEE (reference sequence). V lost 3 bases and J lost 5, with 12 bases in between. This CDR3 comprises 13 residues. The CDR3 spells CASSSPRQDEQYF. CDR3 nucleotides: TGTGCCAGCAGCTCCCCTCGACAGGACGAGCAGTACTTC. Combining the CDR3 with reference TRBV5-4 and TRBJ2-7 gives the whole variable domain ETGVTQSPTHLIKTRGQQVTLRCSSQSGHNTVSWYQQALGQGPQFIFQYYREEENGRGNFPPRFSGLQFPNYSSELNVNALELDDSALYLCASSSPRQDEQYFGPGTRLTVT.

Ten or more counts support this clonotype. The genes are TRBV7-3 and TRBJ2-7; weak D call: TRBD1 (5 bases). Germline CDR1 reads SGHTA; CDR2 reads FQGTGA. V lost 1 base and J lost 5, with 9 bases in between. This CDR3 region has 13 residues. CDR3 bases: TGTGCCAGCAGCTTAAGCAGGGTCCACGAGCAGTACTTC. Its protein is CASSLSRVHEQYF.

This clonotype has at least ten counts. V and J are TRBV4-3 and TRBJ2-5; 10 bases fit TRBD2. The germline V gene encodes CDR1 LGHNA and CDR2 YSLEER. J lost 7 bases, V lost 0 bases, and 5 bases had no gene match. The CDR3 loop spans 15 amino acids. CDR3 DNA: TGCGCCAGCAGCCAAGATCCCGAGCGGGAGGGGACCCAGTACTTC. This codes for CASSQDPEREGTQYF.

In this sample, this clonotype turned up many times. The chain carries TRBV6-1 and TRBJ1-5, with D perhaps matching TRBD1 (6 bases). Germline V gene data show CDR1 as MNHNS and CDR2 as SASEGT. The V and J ends lost 8 bases and 3 bases respectively, with 17 bases between them. This CDR3 region has 15 residues. CDR3 amino acids: CASRYRDWVNQPQHF. The CDR3, as DNA: TGTGCCAGCCGTTACAGGGATTGGGTCAATCAGCCCCAGCATTTT.